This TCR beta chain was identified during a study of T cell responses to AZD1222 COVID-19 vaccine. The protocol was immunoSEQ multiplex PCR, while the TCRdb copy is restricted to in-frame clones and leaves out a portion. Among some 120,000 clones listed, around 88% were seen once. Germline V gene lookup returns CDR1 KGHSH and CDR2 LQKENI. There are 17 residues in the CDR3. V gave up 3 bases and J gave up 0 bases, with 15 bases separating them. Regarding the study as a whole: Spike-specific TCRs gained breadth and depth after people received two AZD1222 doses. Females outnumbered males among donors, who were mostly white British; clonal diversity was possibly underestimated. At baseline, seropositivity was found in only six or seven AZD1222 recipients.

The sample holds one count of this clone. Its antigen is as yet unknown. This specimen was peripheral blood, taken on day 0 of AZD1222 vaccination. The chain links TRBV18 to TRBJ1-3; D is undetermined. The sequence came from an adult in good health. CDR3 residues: CASSPPGVPPSGNTIYF. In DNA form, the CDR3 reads TGTGCCAGCTCACCCCCCGGTGTGCCTCCCTCTGGAAACACCATATATTTT.